The rows below give T cell receptor beta chains drawn from one sample of a study of Tregs in tolerant kidney transplant recipients. Sequencing used immunoSEQ multiplex PCR; TCRdb keeps in-frame clones, though not all of them. The sample comprises about 240,000 clones, about 86% of which are singletons, and 0.5% to 0.65% rests with the top ten. The sample comprised CD4+ T cells from blood. All receptors derive from a human donor in good health. The conserved cysteine and the conserved F or W are not part of the CDR3 here.

v_call,cdr3_aa
TRBV19,ASSALDRGGYGYT
TRBV7-9,ASSQLQGARHT
TRBV10-3,AISQQGPTNYGYT
TRBV19,ASSIGPGLRAF
TRBV5-1,ASSLAGTGIKQEQY
TRBV20-1,SARDTYEQY
TRBV10-2,ASSDLGSAF
TRBV18,ASSGTDRREQF
TRBV6-6,ASSPSGGFHEQY
TRBV19,ASSSGDRQFQPQH
TRBV5-1,ASSLNRGNYNSPLH
TRBV19,ASSMTGTGNYEQY
TRBV15,ATSRDRGSSPLH
TRBV5-1,ASSLQGREADTQY
TRBV19,ASSMGTILRETQY
TRBV18,ASSPAPRTGSYNEQF
TRBV7-9,ASRVAGGTTGELF
TRBV6-5,ASSYSRQGPEAF
TRBV4-1,ASSRTSGESSYEQY
TRBV21-1,ASTPGQGKGQETQY
TRBV2,ASGGLAGGYADTQY
TRBV19,ASSIVAGGRQDTQY
TRBV11-2,ASGGMLRVGSGTEAF
TRBV30,AWSVRGGGQPQH
TRBV4-2,ASSQAQGGLSYNEQF
TRBV18,ASSTEGSGNTIY
TRBV5-6,ASSLGQIYEQY
TRBV18,ASSPGREAQY
TRBV15,ATSRDSGRATYEQY
TRBV5-1,ASSQGSNSPLH
TRBV19,ASSIDLGTSGADEQF
TRBV19,ASSRGTSGRVYNEQF
TRBV18,ASSPRAGVGETEAF
TRBV2,ASSEARDWVRNTEAF
TRBV5-5,ASSAGTGVEQY
TRBV6-5,ASSSSGDNNEQF
TRBV18,ASSREGPTSLNEQF
TRBV18,ASSPGLAGNHFRGNEQF
TRBV18,ASSLNDRGPNYGYT
TRBV7-8,ASSPGPGSYEQY
TRBV25-1,ASSKSTGVPLDEQF
TRBV6-5,ASSLSFSGANVLT
TRBV18,ASSPTIQETQY
TRBV10-3,ASSPGQGAGGYT
TRBV30,AWSIGHLYEQY
TRBV19,ASSTRGAISYNEQF
TRBV7-2,ASSHIVSNQPQH
TRBV21-1,ASSRLQGLNFSTNEKLF
TRBV19,ASSIDRRGSEQF
TRBV18,ASSPIERGAEAF
TRBV18,ASSLTTGNQETQY
TRBV7-2,ASSLGVTGTGELF
TRBV6-1,ASSGMGHPKEQY
TRBV30,AWSPGTGNTEAF
TRBV30,AWSGGAPEKLF
TRBV5-1,ASSLVPGTSGMEQY